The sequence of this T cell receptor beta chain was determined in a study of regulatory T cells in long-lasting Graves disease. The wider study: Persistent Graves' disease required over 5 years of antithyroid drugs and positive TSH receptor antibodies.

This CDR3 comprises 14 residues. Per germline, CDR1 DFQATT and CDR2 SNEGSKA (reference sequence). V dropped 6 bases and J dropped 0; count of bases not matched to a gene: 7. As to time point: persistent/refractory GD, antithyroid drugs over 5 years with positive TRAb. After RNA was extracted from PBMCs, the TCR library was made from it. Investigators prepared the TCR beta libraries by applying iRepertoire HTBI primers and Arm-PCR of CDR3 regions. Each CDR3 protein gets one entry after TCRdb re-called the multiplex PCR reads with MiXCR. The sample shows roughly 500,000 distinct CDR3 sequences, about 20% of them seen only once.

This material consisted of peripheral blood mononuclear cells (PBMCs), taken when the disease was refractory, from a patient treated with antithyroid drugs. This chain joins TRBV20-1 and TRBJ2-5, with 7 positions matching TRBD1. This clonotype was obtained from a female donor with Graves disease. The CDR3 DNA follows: TGCAGTGCACAGGACAGGACCCACCAAGAGACCCAGTACTTC. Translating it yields CSAQDRTHQETQYF.